A single sample gave rise to the 16 T cell receptor beta chains below, sequenced in a study of tumor-infiltrating lymphocytes in primary liver carcinoma. With a constant-region primer, TCR beta cDNA was made from around 520 ng of total RNA. Three nested multiplex PCR rounds, a slightly modified ARM-PCR method, built the TCR beta libraries. The study ran its first two PCR rounds for 9 to 10 cycles each, using TRBV1-TRBV30 forward primers and a C-beta reverse primer. In TCRdb, the multiplex PCR reads were re-called with MiXCR into one record per CDR3 protein. The table has about 84,000 distinct CDR3 sequences, 65% to 80% seen once. From approximately 20-30 mg of unsorted bulk tissue, DNA and RNA were co-extracted together. The source material was liver tumor tissue from sampling region 1. Subset in this sample: tumor region T1, superior pole. These receptors were obtained from a middle-aged man with primary liver carcinoma and hepatitis B virus infection.

This chain joins TRBV19 and TRBJ1-1; D is unresolved. V lost 2 bases and J lost 3, with 7 bases in between. The germline gives CDR1 LNHDA, CDR2 SQIVND (reference sequence). CDR3 length equals 13 residues. This CDR3 is CASSINGYTEAFF. The CDR3 DNA reads as TGTGCCAGTAGTATAAACGGATACACTGAAGCTTTCTTT.

The CDR3 reads CASSLGTSIQADTQYF. CDR3 sequence (DNA): TGTGCCAGTAGCCTCGGGACTAGCATACAGGCAGATACGCAGTATTTT. The chain recombines TRBV11-1 with TRBJ2-3, with 9 bases that match TRBD2. The CDR3 is made up of 16 amino acids. The V segment lost 9 bases and the J segment 4 bases; nucleotides outside the gene matches: 14. CDR1 and CDR2 (germline): SGHAT, FQDESV (reference sequence).

A remark on this clonotype: No conserved phenylalanine or tryptophan ends this CDR3, so it is likely a read error. Here the CDR3 reads CAISYGANEQFL. CDR3 DNA: TGTGCCATCAGTTATGGGGCGAATGAGCAGTTCTTA. The chain couples TRBV10-3 to TRBJ2-1; perhaps TRBD1 as D (5 bases). V was clipped by 5 bases and J by 7 bases, with 9 bases between them. The CDR3 is 12 residues long. Germline V gene data show CDR1 as ENHRY and CDR2 as SYGVKD.

A remark on this clonotype: The junction does not match germline at one end; this may be a read error. V usage is TRBV4-1 and J usage is TRBJ1-5; D perhaps matches TRBD1 (5 bases). The CDR3 length is 15 residues. Germline V gene data show CDR1 as MGHRA and CDR2 as YSYEKL. The CDR3 region has the DNA TGCGCAAGCAGCCAAGATATCGCAGGGTGGCTGCCCCAGCATTTT. The encoded protein is CASSQDIAGWLPQHF.

About this clonotype: One junction end does not reproduce the germline sequence, and a read error may be involved. The chain joins TRBV11-2 to TRBJ2-5, with 7 bases matching TRBD1. The germline CDR1 and CDR2 sequences are SGHAT and FQNNGV. CDR3 size: 14 residues. This CDR3 is CASSRRDSQETQCF. For the CDR3, the DNA is TGTGCCAGCAGCCGCAGGGACAGCCAAGAGACCCAGTGTTTC.

V and J are TRBV10-3 and TRBJ2-5; D may be TRBD2 (6 bases). The CDR3 spans 13 residues. CDR1 is ENHRY and CDR2 is SYGVKD in the germline V gene. Trimming took 6 bases from V and 2 from J, leaving 10 bases between them. The CDR3 reads CAISYGTQETQYF. The CDR3 coding sequence is TGTGCCATCAGCTACGGGACTCAAGAGACCCAGTACTTC.

The chain carries TRBV11-2 and TRBJ1-1; TRBD1 agrees at 9 bases. The V and J ends lost 4 bases and 2 bases, in that order; junction bases with no gene match: 5. The CDR3 loop spans 15 amino acids. Germline V gene lookup returns CDR1 SGHAT and CDR2 FQNNGV. The CDR3 protein is CASSSWGQGNTEAFF. The CDR3 DNA follows: TGTGCCAGCAGCTCTTGGGGACAGGGCAACACTGAAGCTTTCTTT.

Remarks on this clonotype: The junction departs from the called germline gene at one end, perhaps through a read error. The chain recombines TRBV6-5 with TRBJ1-4; weak D call: TRBD1 (6 bases). Germline CDR1 reads MNHEY; CDR2 reads SVGAGI. The CDR3 is 19 amino acids. This CDR3 reads CASSYRPHSGAANNEKLFF. As DNA, the CDR3 is TGTGCCAGCAGTTATAGGCCTCATTCGGGGGCGGCAAATAATGAAAAACTCTTTTTT.

The CDR3 loop is CASSLIGGLAGAYNEQFF. CDR3 bases: TGTGCCAGCAGCCTTATAGGGGGACTAGCGGGAGCCTACAATGAGCAGTTCTTC. The chain uses TRBV7-9 and TRBJ2-1, with 14 bases matching TRBD2. CDR1 is SEHNR, CDR2 FQNEAQ, per germline (reference sequence). This CDR3 region has 18 residues. The V and J ends lost 5 bases and 2 bases, in that order; junction bases with no gene match: 8. Complete variable domain (other parts from reference TRBV7-9 and TRBJ2-1): DTGVSQNPRHKITKRGQNVTFRCDPISEHNRLYWYRQTLGQGPEFLTYFQNEAQLEKSRLLSDRFSAERPKGSFSTLEIQRTEQGDSAMYLCASSLIGGLAGAYNEQFFGPGTRLTVL.

The V gene is TRBV4-1, the J gene TRBJ2-1; tentatively, D is TRBD2 (5 bases). Trimming took 5 bases from V and 9 from J, leaving 17 bases between them. This CDR3 has 14 amino acids. Germline CDR1 reads MGHRA; CDR2 reads YSYEKL. The CDR3 bases are TGCGCCAGCAGCTCCCTAGAGTCAGAGGGTGAGCAGTTCTTC. Amino acid sequence: CASSSLESEGEQFF.

On this clonotype itself: Germline is not matched at one junction end, which may reflect a read error. The chain combines TRBV10-2 with TRBJ1-2; 8 bases are a match to TRBD1. Germline-derived CDR1 and CDR2 are WSHSY and SAAADI. CDR3 size: 15 residues. CDR3 sequence (DNA): TGCGCCAGCGGTGATTGGTCAGGGGGCCTCGTTGGCTACACCTTC. Its protein product is CASGDWSGGLVGYTF.

For this clonotype: Sequence at one end of the junction differs from germline and may be a read error. V and J are TRBV11-2 and TRBJ2-7; D is ambiguous. Germline lookup yields CDR1 SGHAT and CDR2 FQNNGV. The CDR3 contains 13 residues. This CDR3 is CASPKEALYELYF. In nucleotides, the CDR3 is TGTGCCAGCCCCAAAGAGGCACTCTACGAGCTGTACTTC.

This clonotype appeared once. One junction end disagrees with the germline gene, perhaps due to a read error. CDR3 bases: TGTGCCAGCAGCTTAGCGGGATATGACACTGAAGTTTTCTTT. This encodes CASSLAGYDTEVFF. The chain uses TRBV11-3 and TRBJ1-1; D gene uncertain. CDR3 length: 14 residues. The V gene's germline CDR1 is SGHNT and CDR2 YENEEA.

The chain joins TRBV5-1 to TRBJ2-7; TRBD2 matches 8 bases. The CDR3 covers 14 residues. V gave up 0 bases and J gave up 10 bases; unmatched junction bases: 9. The germline CDR1 and CDR2 sequences are SGHRS and YFSETQ. DNA for the CDR3: TGCGCCAGCAGCTTGGGACTAGCGAGAGGGGATCAGTACTTC. Translating gives CASSLGLARGDQYF.

J is TRBJ2-7 and V is TRBV6-1; 9 bases match TRBD2. This CDR3 spans 15 amino acids. Germline V gives CDR1 MNHNS, CDR2 SASEGT. The V gene end was trimmed by 10 bases and the J gene end by 0 bases; junction bases not matched to a gene: 10. CDR3 nucleotides: TGTGCCATTGGTCCGACTAGCGGAAGCTCCTACGAGCAGTACTTC. It codes for CAIGPTSGSSYEQYF.

The CDR3 nucleotides are TGTGCCAGTATCTCCGGGCCAGATCAACCTCAGCATTTT. Translated: CASISGPDQPQHF. The chain joins TRBV11-1 to TRBJ1-5; no definite D call. The CDR3 sequence is 13 residues long. Germline-derived CDR1 and CDR2 are SGHAT and FQDESV (reference sequence). Trimming left V 9 bases short and J 13 bases short, with 22 bases between.